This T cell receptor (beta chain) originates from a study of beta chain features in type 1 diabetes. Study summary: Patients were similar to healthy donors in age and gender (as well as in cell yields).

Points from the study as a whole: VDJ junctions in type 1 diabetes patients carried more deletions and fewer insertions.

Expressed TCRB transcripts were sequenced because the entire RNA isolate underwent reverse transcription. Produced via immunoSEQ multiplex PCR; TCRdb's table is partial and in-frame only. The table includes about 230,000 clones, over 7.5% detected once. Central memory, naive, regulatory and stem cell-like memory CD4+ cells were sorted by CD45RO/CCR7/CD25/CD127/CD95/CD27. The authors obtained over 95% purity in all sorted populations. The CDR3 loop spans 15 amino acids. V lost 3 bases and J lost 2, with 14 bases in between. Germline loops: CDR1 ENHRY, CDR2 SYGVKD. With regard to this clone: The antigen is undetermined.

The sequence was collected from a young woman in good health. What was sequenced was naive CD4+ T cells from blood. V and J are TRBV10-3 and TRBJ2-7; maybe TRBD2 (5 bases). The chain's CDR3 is CAISEVAGGPYEQYF. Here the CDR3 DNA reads TGTGCCATCAGTGAAGTGGCGGGTGGTCCCTACGAGCAGTACTTC.